This T cell receptor beta chain was identified in a study of T-cell memory formation after mild COVID-19. TCRdb used MiXCR to reprocess the 5' RACE reads, holding one entry per CDR3 protein. This sample has roughly 450,000 distinct CDR3 sequences, with 15% to 20% found just once. Germline CDR1 is LNHNV and CDR2 is YYDKDF (reference sequence). V was cut by 1 base and J by 1 base, with 4 bases left in between. CDR3 size: 13 residues. The sample taken for sequencing was PBMCs or a T cell subset sorted from them (not recorded which). This clonotype was obtained from an adult woman who had mild COVID-19 (a few samples of this study predate the infection). Cell type and time point are not known. This chain joins TRBV15 and TRBJ1-1, with D unresolved. CDR3 amino acids: CATSRVPNTEAFF. The CDR3 bases are TGTGCCACCAGCAGAGTACCGAACACTGAAGCTTTCTTT.